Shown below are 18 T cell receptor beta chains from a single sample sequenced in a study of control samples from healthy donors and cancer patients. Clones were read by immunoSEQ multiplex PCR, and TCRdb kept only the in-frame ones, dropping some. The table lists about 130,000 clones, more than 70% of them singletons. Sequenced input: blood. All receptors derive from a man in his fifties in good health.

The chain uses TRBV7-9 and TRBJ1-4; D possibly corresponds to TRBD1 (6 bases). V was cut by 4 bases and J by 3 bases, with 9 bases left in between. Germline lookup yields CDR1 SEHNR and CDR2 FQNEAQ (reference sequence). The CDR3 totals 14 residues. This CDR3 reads CASSSTGANEKLFF. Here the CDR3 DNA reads TGTGCCAGCAGCTCGACAGGAGCTAATGAAAAACTGTTTTTT.

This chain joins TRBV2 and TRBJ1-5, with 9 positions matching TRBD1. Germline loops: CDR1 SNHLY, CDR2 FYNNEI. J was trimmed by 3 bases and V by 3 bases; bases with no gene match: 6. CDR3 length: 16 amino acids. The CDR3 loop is CASSEDRGSFNQPQHF. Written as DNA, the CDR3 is TGTGCCAGCAGTGAGGACAGGGGATCCTTCAATCAGCCCCAGCATTTT. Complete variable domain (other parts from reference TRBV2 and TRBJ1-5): EPEVTQTPSHQVTQMGQEVILRCVPISNHLYFYWYRQILGQKVEFLVSFYNNEISEKSEIFDDQFSVERPDGSNFTLKIRSTKLEDSAMYFCASSEDRGSFNQPQHFGDGTRLSIL.

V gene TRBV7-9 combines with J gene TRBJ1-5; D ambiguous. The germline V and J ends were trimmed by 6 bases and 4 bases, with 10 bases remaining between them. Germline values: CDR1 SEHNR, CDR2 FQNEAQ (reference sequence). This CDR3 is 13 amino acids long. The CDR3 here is CASSVYGNQPQHF. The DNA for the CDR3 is TGTGCCAGCAGTGTTTACGGGAATCAGCCCCAGCATTTT.

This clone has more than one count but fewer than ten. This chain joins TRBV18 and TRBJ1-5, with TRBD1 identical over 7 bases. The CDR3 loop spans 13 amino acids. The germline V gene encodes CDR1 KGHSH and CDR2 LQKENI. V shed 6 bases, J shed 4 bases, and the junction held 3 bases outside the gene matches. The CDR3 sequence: CASSPTGNQPQHF. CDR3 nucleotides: TGTGCCAGCTCCCCGACAGGGAATCAGCCCCAGCATTTT.

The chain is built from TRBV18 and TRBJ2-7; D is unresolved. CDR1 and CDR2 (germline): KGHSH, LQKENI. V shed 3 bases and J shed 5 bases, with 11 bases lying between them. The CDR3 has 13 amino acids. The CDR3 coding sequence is TGTGCCAGCTCACCCCGGGCGGCGAACGAGCAGTACTTC. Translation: CASSPRAANEQYF.

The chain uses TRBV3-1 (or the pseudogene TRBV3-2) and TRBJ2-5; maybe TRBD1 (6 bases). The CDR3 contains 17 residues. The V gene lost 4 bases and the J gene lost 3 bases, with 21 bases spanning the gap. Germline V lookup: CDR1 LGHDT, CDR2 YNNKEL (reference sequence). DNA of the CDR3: TGTGCCAGCAGCCCCAGTAGGAGACAGGCGACCAAAGAGACCCAGTACTTC. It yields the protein CASSPSRRQATKETQYF.

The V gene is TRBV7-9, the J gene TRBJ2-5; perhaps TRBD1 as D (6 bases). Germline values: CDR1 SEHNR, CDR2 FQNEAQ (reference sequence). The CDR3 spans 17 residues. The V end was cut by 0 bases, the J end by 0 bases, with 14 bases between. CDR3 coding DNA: TGTGCCAGCAGCTTAGCAGTCGGACAGAGAAACCAAGAGACCCAGTACTTC. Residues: CASSLAVGQRNQETQYF.

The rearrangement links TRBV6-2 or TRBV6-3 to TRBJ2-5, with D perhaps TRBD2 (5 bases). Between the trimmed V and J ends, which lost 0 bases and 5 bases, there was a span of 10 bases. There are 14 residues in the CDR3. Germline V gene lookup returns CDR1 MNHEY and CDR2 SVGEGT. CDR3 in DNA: TGTGCCAGCAGTTACTCCCCGGAGCGGGAGACCCAGTACTTC. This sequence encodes CASSYSPERETQYF.

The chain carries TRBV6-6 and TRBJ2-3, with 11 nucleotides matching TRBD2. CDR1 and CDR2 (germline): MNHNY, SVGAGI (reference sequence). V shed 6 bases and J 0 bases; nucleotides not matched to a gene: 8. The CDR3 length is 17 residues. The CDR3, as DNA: TGTGCCAGCAGCCGACTAGCGGGGTATCCTAGCACAGATACGCAGTATTTT. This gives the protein CASSRLAGYPSTDTQYF.

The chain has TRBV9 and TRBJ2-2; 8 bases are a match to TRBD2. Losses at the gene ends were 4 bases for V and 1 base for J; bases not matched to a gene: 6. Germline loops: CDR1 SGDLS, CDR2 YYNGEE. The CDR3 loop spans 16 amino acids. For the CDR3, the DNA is TGTGCCAGCAGCCATCCCCGGGGGGGGAACACCGGGGAGCTGTTTTTT. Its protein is CASSHPRGGNTGELFF.

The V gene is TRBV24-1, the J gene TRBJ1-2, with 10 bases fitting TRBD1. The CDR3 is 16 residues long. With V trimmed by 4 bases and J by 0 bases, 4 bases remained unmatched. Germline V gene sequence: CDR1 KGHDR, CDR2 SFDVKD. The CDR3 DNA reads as TGTGCCACCAGTGAGCCCGGGACAGGGGCTAACTATGGCTACACCTTC. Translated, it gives CATSEPGTGANYGYTF.

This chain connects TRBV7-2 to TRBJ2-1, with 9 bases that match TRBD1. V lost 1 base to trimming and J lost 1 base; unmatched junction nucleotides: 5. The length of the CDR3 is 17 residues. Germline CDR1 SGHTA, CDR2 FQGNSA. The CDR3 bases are TGTGCCAGCAGCTTAGAAGGAGGGACAGGGTCCTACAATGAGCAGTTCTTC. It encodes CASSLEGGTGSYNEQFF.

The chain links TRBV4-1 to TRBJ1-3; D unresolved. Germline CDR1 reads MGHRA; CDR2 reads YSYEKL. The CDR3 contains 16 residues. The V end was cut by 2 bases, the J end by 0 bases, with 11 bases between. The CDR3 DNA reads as TGCGCCAGCAGCCAAAGGGAGCGGACCTCTGGAAACACCATATATTTT. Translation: CASSQRERTSGNTIYF.

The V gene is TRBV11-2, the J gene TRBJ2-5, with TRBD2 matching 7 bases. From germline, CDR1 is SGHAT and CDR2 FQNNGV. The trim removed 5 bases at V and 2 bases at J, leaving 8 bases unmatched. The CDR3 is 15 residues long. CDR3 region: CASSPFVGGQETQYF. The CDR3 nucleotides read TGTGCCAGCAGCCCCTTTGTGGGGGGGCAAGAGACCCAGTACTTC. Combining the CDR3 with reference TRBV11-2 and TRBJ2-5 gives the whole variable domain EAGVAQSPRYKIIEKRQSVAFWCNPISGHATLYWYQQILGQGPKLLIQFQNNGVVDDSQLPKDRFSAERLKGVDSTLKIQPAKLEDSAVYLCASSPFVGGQETQYFGPGTRLLVL.

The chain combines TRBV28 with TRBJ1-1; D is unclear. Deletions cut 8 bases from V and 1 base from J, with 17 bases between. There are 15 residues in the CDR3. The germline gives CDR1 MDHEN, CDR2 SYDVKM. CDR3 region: CASQKPGWENTEAFF. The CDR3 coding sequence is TGTGCCAGCCAAAAACCCGGATGGGAGAACACTGAAGCTTTCTTT.

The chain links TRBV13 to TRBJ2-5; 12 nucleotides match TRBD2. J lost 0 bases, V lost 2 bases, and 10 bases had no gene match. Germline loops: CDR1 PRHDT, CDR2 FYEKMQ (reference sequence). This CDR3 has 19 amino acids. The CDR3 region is CASSLRFGLAGGYQETQYF. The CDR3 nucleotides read TGTGCCAGCAGCTTACGGTTCGGTCTAGCGGGGGGGTACCAAGAGACCCAGTACTTC.

The CDR3 protein is CASITYDGRNYGYTF. The CDR3 DNA is TGTGCCAGCATTACCTACGACGGGAGGAACTATGGCTACACCTTC. This chain connects TRBV28 to TRBJ1-2, with unresolved D. CDR3 length: 15 residues. V gave up 7 bases and J gave up 2 bases, with 17 bases separating them. Germline values: CDR1 MDHEN, CDR2 SYDVKM.

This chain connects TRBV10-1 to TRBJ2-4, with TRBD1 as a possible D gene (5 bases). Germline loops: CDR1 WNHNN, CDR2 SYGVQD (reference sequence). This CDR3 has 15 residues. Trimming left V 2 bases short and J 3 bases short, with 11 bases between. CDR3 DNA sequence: TGCGCCAGCAGTGAGACGGGCAGGGACAAAAACATTCAGTACTTC. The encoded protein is CASSETGRDKNIQYF.